This T cell receptor (beta chain) appears in the sequencing data of a study of blood T cell repertoires in COVID-19. Study in general: COVID-19 samples from acute and convalescent phases originated in the United States, Italy and Spain. Nucleic acid was either cDNA or gDNA, and it came from T cells, B-cell-depleted T cells, or PBMCs.

J lost 5 bases, V lost 4 bases, and 0 bases had no gene match. Germline V lookup: CDR1 LNHDA, CDR2 SQIVND (reference sequence). CDR3 length: 13 amino acids. As originally analysed: By means of reference gene primer amplification, nucleated cell counts were estimated. TCRdb's table, derived via immunoSEQ multiplex PCR, lists solely in-frame clones and lacks some. The V and J calls and clone size were taken over from that table, and D and trimming were inferred from the DNA. This sample carries roughly 40,000 clones, about 86% of them seen once, and the ten largest clones take 59%. Sample: peripheral blood. The V call is TRBV19, the J call TRBJ1-5, with 9 bases lining up with TRBD1. The TCR originated in a man between 65 and 80 years old with acute or convalescent COVID-19. CDR3 residues: CASSRTGDQPQHF. CDR3 bases: TGTGCCAGTAGTAGGACAGGGGATCAGCCCCAGCATTTT.